This T cell receptor beta chain was identified during a study of beta chain features in type 1 diabetes. General observations from the study: Fewer junction insertions and more nucleotide deletions appeared in type 1 diabetes patients. Naive, central memory and Treg TCRB repertoires appeared more alike in patients than in healthy donors. Although PCR might favor shorter templates, it would do so equally in patients and controls.

Germline CDR1 is LGHNA and CDR2 is YSLEER. Trimming took 0 bases from V and 8 from J, leaving 5 bases between them. The CDR3 totals 12 residues. Every isolated RNA sample was fully reverse transcribed, so sequencing captured expressed TCRB transcripts. This table comes from immunoSEQ multiplex PCR, and its TCRdb copy is limited to in-frame clones, with some not included. The sample comprises under 500,000 clones, 30% of which are singletons, and almost 0.065% rests with the top ten. Details on this clone: Its antigen is currently unknown.

The J gene is TRBJ2-1, the V gene TRBV4-3; D not certain. The origin of this receptor is a young man in good health. Input material: naive CD4+ T cells from blood. CDR3 in amino acids: CASSQDHHEQFF. For the CDR3, the DNA is TGCGCCAGCAGCCAAGATCACCATGAGCAGTTCTTC.